Following are 31 T cell receptor beta chains from one sample sequenced in a study of a mutant IDH1 vaccine in newly diagnosed glioma. The antigens for these receptors are not known. The time point is: week 47, end of study. Topical imiquimod was applied with each vaccine dose, which held 300 ug of mutant IDH1 20-mer peptide. TCRdb keeps only in-frame clones here, not all; method: immunoSEQ multiplex PCR. This sample has about 94,000 clones; around 92% occur once, and the top ten carry approximately 0.8%. Sequences were derived from PBMCs, sampled from a glioma patient whose treatment included an IDH1 peptide vaccine. The origin of the receptors is a woman aged 45-65 years with glioma.

The V call is TRBV4-1, the J call TRBJ2-1, with D maybe TRBD2 (6 bases). Per the germline V gene, CDR1 is MGHRA and CDR2 is YSYEKL. V was clipped by 6 bases and J by 6 bases, with 18 bases between them. The CDR3 is 15 amino acids. CDR3 residues: CASRVRVTSLNEQFF. CDR3 DNA sequence: TGCGCCAGCAGAGTAAGGGTGACTAGTCTCAATGAGCAGTTCTTC.

J is TRBJ2-7 and V is TRBV11-2; D not certain. Germline values: CDR1 SGHAT, CDR2 FQNNGV. The CDR3 runs 15 residues. Trimming took off 0 bases at V and 1 base at J, with 10 bases between the two ends. The CDR3 loop reads CASSLDQGLSYEQYF. The CDR3 DNA follows: TGTGCCAGCAGCTTAGATCAAGGGTTGTCCTACGAGCAGTACTTC.

The rearrangement joins TRBV28 to TRBJ1-2; 11 nucleotides align to TRBD1. The V gene end was trimmed by 5 bases and the J gene end by 5 bases; junction bases not matched to a gene: 4. The CDR3 covers 14 residues. Germline-derived CDR1 and CDR2 are MDHEN and SYDVKM. CDR3 bases: TGTGCCAGCAGTGGGACAGGGGGATTATATGGCTACACCTTC. It translates to CASSGTGGLYGYTF.

The genes are TRBV15 and TRBJ2-3; no clear D gene. The CDR3 spans 12 residues. Trimming took 3 bases from V and 1 from J, leaving 2 bases between them. Germline V gene sequence: CDR1 LNHNV, CDR2 YYDKDF (reference sequence). Written as DNA, the CDR3 is TGTGCCACCAGCAGCGGCACAGATACGCAGTATTTT. Protein product: CATSSGTDTQYF.

V and J are TRBV10-2 and TRBJ2-2; 8 bases align to TRBD2. The germline gives CDR1 WSHSY, CDR2 SAAADI. CDR3 length: 16 amino acids. V gave up 6 bases and J gave up 0 bases; unmatched junction bases: 6. The DNA for the CDR3 is TGCGCCAGCAGCCAGCAAGCGGGGGCGAACACCGGGGAGCTGTTTTTT. Translating it yields CASSQQAGANTGELFF.

The gene calls are TRBV9 and TRBJ1-1, with D tentatively TRBD1 (6 bases). In germline, CDR1 is SGDLS, CDR2 YYNGEE. Trimming removed 0 bases at V and 4 bases at J, with 10 bases between. The CDR3 has 14 residues. The CDR3 bases are TGTGCCAGCAGCGTAGTGGGGGCCGGCACTGAAGCTTTCTTT. As protein: CASSVVGAGTEAFF.

The count of this clone is one. The chain recombines TRBV27 with TRBJ2-3, with no clear D. The germline V gene encodes CDR1 MNHEY and CDR2 SMNVEV (reference sequence). V was clipped by 6 bases and J by 3 bases, with 10 bases between them. This CDR3 region has 13 residues. Written as DNA, the CDR3 is TGTGCCAGCAGCCCTGGTTGGACAGATACGCAGTATTTT. It codes for CASSPGWTDTQYF.

This clone was counted between two and nine times. This chain connects TRBV5-4 to TRBJ2-3; TRBD2 aligns across 16 bases. The CDR3 is 19 amino acids. Germline V CDR1 and CDR2: SGHNT, YYREEE (reference sequence). V shed 4 bases, J shed 4 bases, and the junction held 12 bases outside the gene matches. CDR3 region: CASSARWGLAGGPADTQYF. In DNA, the CDR3 is TGTGCCAGCAGCGCCCGTTGGGGACTAGCGGGAGGGCCCGCAGATACGCAGTATTTT.

This rearrangement joins TRBV20-1 to TRBJ2-7, with TRBD2 matching 8 bases. J lost 13 bases, V lost 5 bases, and 10 bases had no gene match. There are 11 residues in the CDR3. Germline values: CDR1 DFQATT, CDR2 SNEGSKA (reference sequence). As DNA, the CDR3 is TGCAGTGCTCCCCTAGGGCGGGAGGCCTACTTC. This gives the protein CSAPLGREAYF.

The chain uses TRBV6-5 and TRBJ1-1; the D is unclear. The germline CDR1 and CDR2 sequences are MNHEY and SVGAGI. CDR3 length: 14 residues. V was cut by 5 bases and J by 4 bases, with 14 bases left in between. The CDR3 nucleotides read TGTGCCAGCAGTGAACCGGCTGCTGGCACTGAAGCTTTCTTT. Translation: CASSEPAAGTEAFF.

The chain couples TRBV2 to TRBJ1-5; maybe TRBD1 (6 bases). The V and J ends lost 6 bases and 1 base respectively, with 10 bases between them. Germline V CDR1 and CDR2: SNHLY, FYNNEI. The CDR3 totals 14 residues. CDR3 DNA sequence: TGTGCCAGCAGGGGCGGGACAAGCAATCAGCCCCAGCATTTT. It codes for CASRGGTSNQPQHF. The full variable domain, rest sourced from reference TRBV2 and TRBJ1-5, is EPEVTQTPSHQVTQMGQEVILRCVPISNHLYFYWYRQILGQKVEFLVSFYNNEISEKSEIFDDQFSVERPDGSNFTLKIRSTKLEDSAMYFCASRGGTSNQPQHFGDGTRLSIL.

This chain uses TRBV7-9 with TRBJ1-5; D may be TRBD1 (5 bases). There are 14 residues in the CDR3. In germline, CDR1 is SEHNR, CDR2 FQNEAQ (reference sequence). The V end was cut by 2 bases, the J end by 12 bases, with 17 bases between. The chain's CDR3 is CASSLTTQGGDQHF. The DNA of the CDR3 is TGTGCCAGCAGCTTAACGACCCAGGGAGGGGACCAGCATTTT.

The V call is TRBV9, the J call TRBJ1-2; TRBD1 might be the D (5 bases). Trimming left V 3 bases short and J 8 bases short, with 14 bases between. CDR1 SGDLS and CDR2 YYNGEE come from the germline V gene. The CDR3 totals 13 residues. CDR3 region: CASSAGGGDGYTF. The CDR3 nucleotides are TGTGCCAGCAGCGCCGGTGGAGGGGACGGCTACACCTTC.

V is TRBV30 and J is TRBJ1-5; D remains unclear. Germline CDR1 reads GTSNPN; CDR2 reads SVGIG (reference sequence). Trimming took off 2 bases at V and 5 bases at J, with 16 bases between the two ends. The CDR3 runs to 15 residues. For the CDR3, the DNA is TGTGCCTGGAGTAGCAGGAAGGATTCTTATCAGCCCCAGCATTTT. The encoded protein is CAWSSRKDSYQPQHF.

The chain has TRBV21-1 and TRBJ1-5. TRBV21-1 is given as a pseudogene. The CDR3 is 14 amino acids. The CDR3 sequence is CASSRPRDNQPQHF. CDR3 sequence (DNA): TGTGCCAGCAGCAGACCCCGGGACAATCAGCCCCAGCATTTT.

The chain couples TRBV30 to TRBJ2-7, with unresolved D. Per the germline V gene, CDR1 is GTSNPN and CDR2 is SVGIG (reference sequence). V was pared by 1 base and J by 2 bases, with 6 bases between. The CDR3 consists of 12 residues. The CDR3 sequence: CAWSGSTYEQYF. The DNA of the CDR3 is TGTGCCTGGAGTGGGAGCACCTACGAGCAGTACTTC.

CDR3 sequence: CASSLDGGRSGELFF. The CDR3 region has the DNA TGTGCCAGCAGCTTGGATGGCGGGAGAAGCGGGGAGCTGTTTTTT. The chain is built from TRBV5-6 and TRBJ2-2; 7 nucleotides align to TRBD2. The ends lost 0 bases at V and 7 bases at J; junction bases unmatched: 6. Germline-derived CDR1 and CDR2 are SGHDT and YYEEEE. This CDR3 is 15 amino acids long. Complete variable domain (other parts from reference TRBV5-6 and TRBJ2-2): DAGVTQSPTHLIKTRGQQVTLRCSPKSGHDTVSWYQQALGQGPQFIFQYYEEEERQRGNFPDRFSGHQFPNYSSELNVNALLLGDSALYLCASSLDGGRSGELFFGEGSRLTVL.

This clone came up once. The gene calls are TRBV5-5 and TRBJ1-4; 7 bases agree with TRBD1. CDR3 length equals 15 residues. The V gene end was trimmed by 0 bases and the J gene end by 5 bases; junction bases not matched to a gene: 4. CDR1 SGHKS and CDR2 YYEKEE come from the germline V gene (reference sequence). The CDR3 bases are TGTGCCAGCAGCTTGGCTGGGACAGTAAATGAAAAACTGTTTTTT. This sequence encodes CASSLAGTVNEKLFF.

This chain joins TRBV7-9 and TRBJ2-3; 8 nucleotides agree with TRBD1. The CDR3 loop spans 18 amino acids. The V gene end was trimmed by 5 bases and the J gene end by 1 base; junction bases not matched to a gene: 14. Germline assignment: CDR1 SEHNR and CDR2 FQNEAQ (reference sequence). CDR3 sequence: CASSLPLGSDRGTDTQYF. The CDR3 region has the DNA TGTGCCAGCAGCCTCCCCCTCGGATCGGACAGGGGCACAGATACGCAGTATTTT.

CDR3 sequence reads: CASSWSQQETQYF. CDR3 DNA sequence: TGTGCCAGCAGTTGGAGCCAACAAGAGACCCAGTACTTC. The chain combines TRBV6-5 with TRBJ2-5; D is undetermined. This CDR3 comprises 13 residues. V lost 4 bases and J 2 bases, leaving 8 bases between the germline ends. Germline V gene lookup returns CDR1 MNHEY and CDR2 SVGAGI.

The gene calls are TRBV11-2 and TRBJ2-3, with D uncertain. V was shortened by 7 bases and J by 0 bases, with 11 bases between the two germline ends. This CDR3 comprises 14 residues. The germline gives CDR1 SGHAT, CDR2 FQNNGV. CDR3 protein: CASTWRLSTDTQYF. The CDR3 DNA reads TGTGCCAGCACCTGGAGACTCAGCACAGATACGCAGTATTTT.

J is TRBJ2-1 and V is TRBV6-6; TRBD2 matches at 9 bases. V lost 4 bases and J lost 4; bases outside the gene matches: 2. This CDR3 spans 14 amino acids. Germline lookup yields CDR1 MNHNY and CDR2 SVGAGI (reference sequence). CDR3 sequence reads: CASSSTSGYNEQFF. The CDR3 DNA sequence: TGTGCCAGCAGTTCGACTAGCGGTTACAATGAGCAGTTCTTC.

The count of this clone is one. The chain is built from TRBV6-6 and TRBJ1-3; D is uncertain. This CDR3 is 15 amino acids long. Germline V lookup: CDR1 MNHNY, CDR2 SVGAGI (reference sequence). Trimming left V 2 bases short and J 0 bases short, with 8 bases between. The DNA for the CDR3 is TGTGCCAGCAGTTACCCACACAGCTCTGGAAACACCATATATTTT. Its translation is CASSYPHSSGNTIYF.

In its sample, this clone was seen a few times. This chain connects TRBV19 to TRBJ1-2, with D perhaps matching TRBD1 (5 bases). The CDR3 has 14 amino acids. Germline CDR1 reads LNHDA; CDR2 reads SQIVND (reference sequence). V dropped 4 bases and J dropped 0 bases, with 9 bases sitting between them. The CDR3 region is CASSTWTPNYGYTF. In nucleotides, the CDR3 is TGTGCCAGTAGTACCTGGACACCTAACTATGGCTACACCTTC.

The chain recombines TRBV7-2 with TRBJ1-1, with D uncertain. The ends were cut back, 3 bases at V and 3 bases at J, with 11 bases in the middle. Per germline, CDR1 SGHTA and CDR2 FQGNSA. The CDR3 runs to 14 residues. The DNA of the CDR3 is TGTGCCAGCAGCTTTGCAGGCCGGCACACTGAAGCTTTCTTT. Translating it yields CASSFAGRHTEAFF. Full variable domain (rest looked up from reference TRBV7-2 and TRBJ1-1): GAGVSQSPSNKVTEKGKDVELRCDPISGHTALYWYRQSLGQGLEFLIYFQGNSAPDKSGLPSDRFSAERTGGSVSTLTIQRTQQEDSAVYLCASSFAGRHTEAFFGQGTRLTVV.

Only one count was recorded for this clone. The chain combines TRBV10-3 with TRBJ2-3; 8 nucleotides match TRBD2. Germline loops: CDR1 ENHRY, CDR2 SYGVKD. This CDR3 region has 16 residues. After removal of 2 bases from V and 2 bases from J, the junction contained 6 bases not matched to a gene. CDR3 sequence: CAISEGAGGYTDTQYF. The CDR3 nucleotides read TGTGCCATCAGTGAGGGCGCGGGAGGCTACACAGATACGCAGTATTTT.

A few counts support this clone. The chain couples TRBV27 to TRBJ2-1; weak D call: TRBD2 (5 bases). Germline V gene data show CDR1 as MNHEY and CDR2 as SMNVEV (reference sequence). This CDR3 is built from 16 residues. V lost 0 bases to trimming and J lost 6 bases, with 15 bases between them. The CDR3 DNA is TGTGCCAGCAGTTTATCCCACCCGGGGTTGTCCAATGAGCAGTTCTTC. Its translation: CASSLSHPGLSNEQFF.

The rearrangement joins TRBV18 to TRBJ2-5; the D is unclear. V was shortened by 6 bases and J by 2 bases, with 13 bases between the two germline ends. Germline V gene data show CDR1 as KGHSH and CDR2 as LQKENI. The CDR3 spans 14 residues. The CDR3 DNA sequence: TGTGCCAGCTCGGTCGTCAGGATACAAGAGACCCAGTACTTC. It codes for CASSVVRIQETQYF. Full variable domain (remainder filled in from reference TRBV18 and TRBJ2-5): NAGVMQNPRHLVRRRGQEARLRCSPMKGHSHVYWYRQLPEEGLKFMVYLQKENIIDESGMPKERFSAEFPKEGPSILRIQQVVRGDSAAYFCASSVVRIQETQYFGPGTRLLVL.

J is TRBJ2-1 and V is TRBV7-9, with TRBD2 matching 14 bases. Germline loops: CDR1 SEHNR, CDR2 FQNEAQ (reference sequence). CDR3 size: 15 residues. V shed 4 bases and J 6 bases; nucleotides not matched to a gene: 2. Written as DNA, the CDR3 is TGTGCCAGCAGCTCGACTAGCGGGAGGGCCAATGAGCAGTTCTTC. This encodes CASSSTSGRANEQFF.

In DNA, the CDR3 is TGTGCCAGCAACTCTCTTAGCGGGAGTAGCAACGAGCAGTACTTC. It codes for CASNSLSGSSNEQYF. The chain carries TRBV28 and TRBJ2-7, with TRBD2 matching over 9 bases. The germline V gene encodes CDR1 MDHEN and CDR2 SYDVKM. The CDR3 length is 15 residues. V dropped 7 bases and J dropped 5; count of bases not matched to a gene: 12.

The chain links TRBV28 to TRBJ2-1; D may be TRBD2 (6 bases). The V gene's germline CDR1 is MDHEN and CDR2 SYDVKM. The CDR3 consists of 16 residues. The V end lost 2 bases, the J end lost 10 bases, and 21 bases lay between the germline ends. The CDR3 loop is CASSLPGLPPIIEQFF. Written as DNA, the CDR3 is TGTGCCAGCAGTTTACCGGGACTCCCCCCAATAATAGAGCAGTTCTTC.